Listed below are T cell receptor beta chains from one sample, sequenced in a study of blood T cells in healthy people across ages. Via MiXCR, TCRdb re-called the 5' RACE reads, giving one row per CDR3 protein. Of roughly 2 million distinct CDR3 sequences in the sample, about 50% are singletons; the top ten hold approximately 2%. Source material: blood. These receptors all stem from a woman aged 40-49 years in good health. CDR3s include the opening cysteine and the closing phenylalanine or tryptophan. D genes are given only for firm matches. Clone size is shown for a subset of rows, as once, few, many or a class of expanded clone.

j_call	clone_size	d_call	v_call	cdr3_aa	cdr3_nt
TRBJ1-2	-	TRBD1	TRBV7-9	CASSSPGQGGNGYTF	TGTGCCAGCAGCTCCCCGGGACAGGGGGGGAATGGCTACACCTTC
TRBJ2-5	-	-	TRBV11-2	CASSFASEEEETQYF	TGTGCCAGCAGCTTCGCGAGCGAAGAGGAGGAGACCCAGTACTTC
TRBJ2-1	few	TRBD2	TRBV4-3	CASSQDSAGEYNEQFF	TGCGCCAGCAGCCAAGATTCGGCGGGAGAGTACAATGAGCAGTTCTTC
TRBJ2-7	-	-	TRBV6-1	CASSECGQGNNWEQYF	TGTGCCAGCAGTGAATGCGGGCAGGGGAATAATTGGGAGCAGTACTTC
TRBJ2-3	-	TRBD2	TRBV4-2	CAGSKGGGEGDTQYF	TGTGCCGGCAGCAAGGGCGGGGGGGAAGGAGATACGCAGTATTTT
TRBJ2-5	few	TRBD1	TRBV20-1	CSARVIGARGPETQYF	TGCAGTGCTAGAGTCATTGGAGCCAGGGGGCCCGAGACCCAGTACTTC
TRBJ2-7	once	-	TRBV7-6	CASSFWGHYEQYF	TGTGCCAGCAGCTTTTGGGGCCACTACGAGCAGTACTTC
TRBJ1-5	once	TRBD1	TRBV6-1	CASSAGRGQPQPQHF	TGTGCCAGCAGTGCCGGGCGGGGACAGCCTCAGCCCCAGCATTTT
TRBJ2-7	-	TRBD2	TRBV7-9	CASSLVGSGGESYNEQYF	TGTGCCAGCAGCTTAGTTGGTAGCGGGGGGGAGTCCTACAATGAGCAGTACTTC
TRBJ2-5	-	TRBD1	TRBV7-2	CASSLVQGGGGTQYF	TGTGCCAGCAGCTTAGTACAGGGGGGTGGGGGGACCCAGTACTTC
TRBJ2-1	-	-	TRBV6-2/TRBV6-3	CASSRPQVQQFF	TGTGCCAGCAGTAGACCCCAGGTCCAGCAGTTCTTC
TRBJ2-1	-	-	TRBV20-1	CSALGQGGEQFF	TGCAGTGCTCTGGGGCAGGGGGGTGAGCAGTTCTTC
TRBJ1-1	few	-	TRBV12-3/TRBV12-4	CASSLLGANTEAFF	TGTGCCAGCAGTTTATTGGGGGCGAACACTGAAGCTTTCTTT
TRBJ1-6	-	-	TRBV3-1	CASSQGNTGSPLHF	TGTGCCAGCAGCCAAGGAAATACCGGTTCACCCCTCCACTTT
TRBJ2-3	-	-	TRBV12-3/TRBV12-4	CASSRASPDTQYF	TGTGCCAGCAGCAGAGCGTCCCCAGATACGCAGTATTTT
TRBJ1-5	-	-	TRBV5-5	CASSLRGDGSNQPQHF	TGTGCCAGCAGCTTACGAGGGGATGGCAGCAATCAGCCCCAGCATTTT
TRBJ2-2	-	-	TRBV4-3	CASSLAGSTGELFF	TGCGCCAGCAGCCTAGCAGGGTCCACCGGGGAGCTGTTTTTT
TRBJ2-1	-	TRBD2	TRBV12-3/TRBV12-4	CASSLWTSGGLQFF	TGTGCCAGCAGTTTATGGACTAGCGGGGGGCTGCAGTTCTTC
TRBJ2-5	-	TRBD1	TRBV9	CASGGQAVEETQYF	TGTGCCAGCGGCGGACAGGCGGTAGAAGAGACCCAGTACTTC
TRBJ2-7	few	-	TRBV20-1	CSAPLRGRVEQYF	TGCAGTGCTCCGCTTAGAGGTCGCGTCGAGCAGTACTTC
TRBJ2-3	-	TRBD2	TRBV20-1	CSAHTGLAGGLDTQYF	TGCAGTGCCCATACGGGACTAGCGGGGGGGCTGGATACGCAGTATTTT
TRBJ2-7	-	-	TRBV15	CATSRAGVSYEQYF	TGTGCCACCAGCAGAGCGGGGGTCTCCTACGAGCAGTACTTC
TRBJ2-1	-	TRBD2	TRBV27	CASSFKLAGPMSSYNEQFF	TGTGCCAGCAGTTTTAAGCTAGCGGGGCCTATGAGCTCCTACAATGAGCAGTTCTTC
TRBJ2-1	-	TRBD2	TRBV20-1	CSALGGGGSSYNEQFF	TGCAGTGCCCTAGGCGGGGGGGGGAGCTCCTACAATGAGCAGTTCTTC
TRBJ2-1	-	TRBD1	TRBV12-3/TRBV12-4	CASSSPDRGEQFF	TGTGCCAGCAGTTCCCCCGACAGGGGTGAGCAGTTCTTC
TRBJ1-2	-	TRBD1	TRBV28	CASSLTGELHGYTF	TGTGCCAGCAGCCTGACAGGGGAGCTTCATGGCTACACCTTC
TRBJ2-3	-	TRBD2	TRBV5-1	CASRVSLRRGSITDTQYF	TGCGCCAGCAGGGTTTCGCTGCGGCGGGGGTCAATCACAGATACGCAGTATTTT
TRBJ1-5	-	TRBD1	TRBV5-5	CASSWTGTASNQPQHF	TGTGCCAGCAGCTGGACCGGGACAGCCAGCAATCAGCCCCAGCATTTT
TRBJ2-3	-	-	TRBV9	CASSQGYSTDTQYF	TGTGCCAGCAGCCAGGGGTATAGCACAGATACGCAGTATTTT
TRBJ1-5	few	-	TRBV28	CASSLDSYVNQPQHF	TGTGCCAGCAGTTTGGACAGCTACGTCAATCAGCCCCAGCATTTT
TRBJ2-7	-	-	TRBV29-1	CSARGANSYEQYF	TGCAGCGCACGCGGGGCCAACTCCTACGAGCAGTACTTC
TRBJ1-2	few	-	TRBV29-1	CSVEPLGRTYGYTF	TGCAGCGTTGAGCCTTTAGGGAGGACCTATGGCTACACCTTC